Listed below are T cell receptor beta chains from one sample, sequenced in a study of T-cell reconstitution after alpha-beta-depleted transplantation in children. TCRdb re-called the PCR reads with MiXCR, one entry per CDR3 protein. The sample holds some 200,000 distinct CDR3 sequences, 5.5% to 7% seen once. This material consisted of PBMCs, taken before TCRalphabeta/CD19-depleted stem cell transplant. The source is a boy aged 2 to 10 with acute lymphoblastic leukemia, due to receive a stem cell transplant. Both conserved end residues are part of each CDR3. Part of the rows lack a size; the others show once, few, many or a class for expanded clones.

CDR3aa: CASSQDRDRPGTSGRSSYEQYF
abundance: many
v_gene: TRBV3-1

CDR3aa: CASSLGNGQGEQFF
abundance: many
v_gene: TRBV7-2

CDR3aa: CSASGTGNTEAFF
abundance: many
v_gene: TRBV20-1

CDR3aa: CASSADHNQPQHF
abundance: few
v_gene: TRBV6-1

CDR3aa: CASSLLWGPEAFF
abundance: many
v_gene: TRBV7-2

CDR3aa: CASTRDGVRVTEAFF
abundance: many
v_gene: TRBV5-1

CDR3aa: CASSLNPGIYEQYF
abundance: .
v_gene: TRBV11-2

CDR3aa: CASSLLAGGPSEQFF
abundance: many
v_gene: TRBV3-1

CDR3aa: CASSQDRDSGTDTQYF
abundance: many
v_gene: TRBV4-3

CDR3aa: CASSSNPRFSGTDTQYF
abundance: .
v_gene: TRBV28

CDR3aa: CASSEARYIGYTF
abundance: .
v_gene: TRBV6-1

CDR3aa: CASSLVSIADTDTQYF
abundance: few
v_gene: TRBV7-2

CDR3aa: CSVADRDSNQPQHF
abundance: many
v_gene: TRBV29-1

CDR3aa: CASSYPGANVLTF
abundance: many
v_gene: TRBV6-5

CDR3aa: CASSLGEAAIDEQYF
abundance: many
v_gene: TRBV7-9

CDR3aa: CASSLGQPTYEQYF
abundance: few
v_gene: TRBV28

CDR3aa: CASSSLAGASYEQYF
abundance: few
v_gene: TRBV7-6

CDR3aa: CASSQLAGGRNYKPDTQYF
abundance: many
v_gene: TRBV14

CDR3aa: CASSLWTGVLETQYF
abundance: many
v_gene: TRBV28

CDR3aa: CASSLAGGYEQYF
abundance: many
v_gene: TRBV7-9

CDR3aa: CASSLDGQGSGYTF
abundance: many
v_gene: TRBV7-9

CDR3aa: CSAPAPRGVETQYF
abundance: .
v_gene: TRBV20-1

CDR3aa: CASSFQGAVGNQPQHF
abundance: many
v_gene: TRBV12-3/TRBV12-4

CDR3aa: CAPRENTGELFF
abundance: many
v_gene: TRBV7-9

CDR3aa: CASSYDFSYEQYF
abundance: many
v_gene: TRBV7-2

CDR3aa: CASSQQRTGESQYF
abundance: .
v_gene: TRBV7-8

CDR3aa: CASSLRLLAGGPRETQYF
abundance: many
v_gene: TRBV6-2/TRBV6-3

CDR3aa: CASCRSQVGGLATDTQYF
abundance: .
v_gene: TRBV3-1

CDR3aa: CSARLAAGELFF
abundance: many
v_gene: TRBV20-1

CDR3aa: CSARDGGMDIQYF
abundance: many
v_gene: TRBV20-1

CDR3aa: CASSQAGEGEQYF
abundance: few
v_gene: TRBV3-1

CDR3aa: CASSLVVAGGTTDTQYF
abundance: few
v_gene: TRBV7-2

CDR3aa: CASTAGGAGTEAFF
abundance: .
v_gene: TRBV6-1

CDR3aa: CASSFNRDNEQFF
abundance: many
v_gene: TRBV7-8

CDR3aa: CASSFISSGARYEQFF
abundance: .
v_gene: TRBV27

CDR3aa: CASGLGQGSGEQYF
abundance: many
v_gene: TRBV10-3

CDR3aa: CASSPTGQGRTYEQYF
abundance: .
v_gene: TRBV28

CDR3aa: CASGTSGGVGDTQYF
abundance: .
v_gene: TRBV12-3/TRBV12-4

CDR3aa: CASSPNQGATEAFF
abundance: few
v_gene: TRBV18

CDR3aa: CASSQDSRDIYEQYF
abundance: many
v_gene: TRBV4-3

CDR3aa: CASSRDFYSSYEQYF
abundance: many
v_gene: TRBV6-2/TRBV6-3

CDR3aa: CASSPVGNYGYTF
abundance: many
v_gene: TRBV7-9

CDR3aa: CSATRNEQFF
abundance: many
v_gene: TRBV20-1

CDR3aa: CASRGGQYTEAFF
abundance: many
v_gene: TRBV6-2/TRBV6-3

CDR3aa: CASTLGTGLYQPQHF
abundance: many
v_gene: TRBV12-3/TRBV12-4

CDR3aa: CASSFPGGGGNTDTQYF
abundance: many
v_gene: TRBV28

CDR3aa: CASRRLQQTGELFF
abundance: many
v_gene: TRBV7-9

CDR3aa: CASSPTGQGYVQPQHF
abundance: .
v_gene: TRBV28

CDR3aa: CASSLGSGYNYGYTF
abundance: .
v_gene: TRBV5-6